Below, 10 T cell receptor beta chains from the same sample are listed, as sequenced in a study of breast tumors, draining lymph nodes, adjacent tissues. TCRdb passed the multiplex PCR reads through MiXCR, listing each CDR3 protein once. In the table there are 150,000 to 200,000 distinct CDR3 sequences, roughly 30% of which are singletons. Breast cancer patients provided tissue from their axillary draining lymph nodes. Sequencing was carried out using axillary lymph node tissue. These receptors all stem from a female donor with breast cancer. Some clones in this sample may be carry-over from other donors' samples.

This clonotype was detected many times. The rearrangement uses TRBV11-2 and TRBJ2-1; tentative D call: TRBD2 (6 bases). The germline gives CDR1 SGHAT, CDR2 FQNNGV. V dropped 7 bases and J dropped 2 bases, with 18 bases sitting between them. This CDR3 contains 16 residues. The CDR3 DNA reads TGTGCCAGCACCCTTGGGGGGAGATCAACCTACAATGAGCAGTTCTTC. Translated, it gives CASTLGGRSTYNEQFF.

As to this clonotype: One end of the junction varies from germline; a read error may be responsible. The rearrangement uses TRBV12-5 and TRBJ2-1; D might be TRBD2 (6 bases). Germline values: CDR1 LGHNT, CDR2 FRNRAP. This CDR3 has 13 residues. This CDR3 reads CASGLNRVGGTIF. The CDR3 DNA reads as TGTGCTAGTGGTTTGAACCGGGTGGGAGGCACGATCTTC.

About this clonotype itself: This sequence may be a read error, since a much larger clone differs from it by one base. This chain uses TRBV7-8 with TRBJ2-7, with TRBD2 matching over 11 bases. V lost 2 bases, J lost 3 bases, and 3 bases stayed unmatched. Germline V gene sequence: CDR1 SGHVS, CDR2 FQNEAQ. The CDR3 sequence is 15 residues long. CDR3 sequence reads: CASSLFGTSGYEQYF. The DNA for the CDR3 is TGTGCCAGCAGCTTATTTGGGACTAGCGGCTACGAGCAGTACTTC.

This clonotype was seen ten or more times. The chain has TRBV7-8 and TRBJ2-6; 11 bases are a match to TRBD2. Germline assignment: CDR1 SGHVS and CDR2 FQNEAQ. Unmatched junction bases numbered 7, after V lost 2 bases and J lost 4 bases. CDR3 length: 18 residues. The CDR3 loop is CASSLLAGGPTGANVLTF. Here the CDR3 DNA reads TGTGCCAGCAGCTTATTAGCGGGAGGGCCGACCGGGGCCAACGTCCTGACTTTC.

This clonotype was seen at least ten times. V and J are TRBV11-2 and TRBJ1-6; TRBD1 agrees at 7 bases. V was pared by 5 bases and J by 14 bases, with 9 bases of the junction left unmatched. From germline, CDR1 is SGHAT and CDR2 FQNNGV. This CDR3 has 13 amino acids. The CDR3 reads CASSLRQGATLHF. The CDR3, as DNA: TGTGCCAGCAGCCTAAGACAGGGTGCAACCCTCCACTTT.

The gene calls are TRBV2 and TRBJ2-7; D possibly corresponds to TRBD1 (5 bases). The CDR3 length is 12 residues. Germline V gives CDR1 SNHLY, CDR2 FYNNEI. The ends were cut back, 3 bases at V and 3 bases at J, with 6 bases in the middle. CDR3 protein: CASSEQGYEQYF. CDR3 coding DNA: TGTGCCAGCAGTGAGCAGGGCTACGAGCAGTACTTC.

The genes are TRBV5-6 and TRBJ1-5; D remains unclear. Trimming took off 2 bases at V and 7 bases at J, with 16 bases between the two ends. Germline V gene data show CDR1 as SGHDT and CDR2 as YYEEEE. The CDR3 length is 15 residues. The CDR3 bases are TGTGCCAGCAGCTTTGGATGGGCGGGTGGACAGCCCCAGCATTTT. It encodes CASSFGWAGGQPQHF.

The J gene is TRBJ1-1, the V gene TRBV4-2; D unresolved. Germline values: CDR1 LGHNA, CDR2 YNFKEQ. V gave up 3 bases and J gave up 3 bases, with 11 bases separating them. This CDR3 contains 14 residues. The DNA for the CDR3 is TGTGCCAGCAGCCAGCCAAGCATGTACACTGAAGCTTTCTTT. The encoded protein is CASSQPSMYTEAFF.

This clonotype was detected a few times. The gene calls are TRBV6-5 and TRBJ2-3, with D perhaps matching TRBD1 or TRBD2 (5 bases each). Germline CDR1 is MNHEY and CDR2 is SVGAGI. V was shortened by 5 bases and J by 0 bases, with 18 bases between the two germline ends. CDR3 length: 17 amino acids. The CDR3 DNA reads TGTGCCAGCAGTCTAGGGGTCGGGGCCACGAGCACAGATACGCAGTATTTT. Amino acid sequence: CASSLGVGATSTDTQYF.

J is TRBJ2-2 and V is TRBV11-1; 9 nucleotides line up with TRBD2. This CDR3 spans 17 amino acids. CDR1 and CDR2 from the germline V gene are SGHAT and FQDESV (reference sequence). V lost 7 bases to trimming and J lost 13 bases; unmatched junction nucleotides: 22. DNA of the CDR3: TGTGCCAGCACCAGCCCATCGGCGGGGGGGCCAAACCGGGGGCTGTTTTTT. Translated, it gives CASTSPSAGGPNRGLFF.